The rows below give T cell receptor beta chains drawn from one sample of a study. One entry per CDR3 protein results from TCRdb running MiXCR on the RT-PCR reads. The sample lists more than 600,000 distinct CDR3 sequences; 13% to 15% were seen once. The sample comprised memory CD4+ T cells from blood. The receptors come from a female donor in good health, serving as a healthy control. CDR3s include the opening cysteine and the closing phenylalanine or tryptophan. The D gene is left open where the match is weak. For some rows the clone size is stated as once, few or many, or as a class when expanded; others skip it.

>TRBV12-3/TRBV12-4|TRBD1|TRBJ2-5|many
CASTTGTGQETQYF
TGTGCCAGCACGACCGGGACAGGTCAAGAGACCCAGTACTTC
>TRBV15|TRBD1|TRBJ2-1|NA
CATRGEGQGAENEKFF
TGTGCCACCAGAGGAGAGGGACAGGGGGCAGAGAATGAGAAGTTCTTC
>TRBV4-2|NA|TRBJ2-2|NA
CASSPSWRGHTGELFF
TGTGCCAGCAGCCCCTCTTGGCGGGGGCACACCGGGGAGCTGTTTTTT
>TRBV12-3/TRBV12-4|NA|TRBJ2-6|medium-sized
CASSYRRSGANVLTF
TGTGCCAGCAGTTATAGGCGCTCTGGGGCCAACGTCCTGACTTTC
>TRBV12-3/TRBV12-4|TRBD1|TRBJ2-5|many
CASRSGQVRSGQYF
TGTGCCAGCAGAAGCGGACAGGTTCGGAGTGGCCAGTACTTC
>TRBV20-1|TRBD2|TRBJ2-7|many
CSARATWGGDF
TGCAGTGCTAGAGCAACATGGGGGGGGGACTTC
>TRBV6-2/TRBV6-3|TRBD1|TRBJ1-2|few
CASTNPGQGAYGYTF
TGTGCCAGCACCAACCCAGGACAGGGGGCATATGGCTACACCTTC
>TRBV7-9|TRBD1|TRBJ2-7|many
CASSVGGQGAYEQYF
TGTGCCAGCAGCGTTGGGGGACAGGGGGCCTACGAGCAGTACTTC
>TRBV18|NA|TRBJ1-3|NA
CASSQSVTGNTIYF
TGTGCCAGCTCACAGTCAGTAACTGGAAACACCATATATTTT
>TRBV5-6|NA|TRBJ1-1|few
CASKAGFANTEAFF
TGTGCCAGCAAGGCAGGGTTCGCGAACACTGAAGCTTTCTTT
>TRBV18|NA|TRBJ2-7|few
CASSRDHSYEQYF
TGTGCCAGCTCACGGGACCACTCCTACGAGCAGTACTTC
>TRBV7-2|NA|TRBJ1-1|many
CASSLGGKRAFF
TGTGCCAGCAGCCTAGGCGGGAAAAGGGCTTTCTTT
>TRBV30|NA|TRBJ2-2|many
CAWSVQGTGELFF
TGTGCCTGGAGTGTGCAGGGCACCGGGGAGCTGTTTTTT
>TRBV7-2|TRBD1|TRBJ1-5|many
CASSPTGGAWGNQPQHF
TGTGCCAGCAGCCCGACAGGGGGCGCGTGGGGCAATCAGCCCCAGCATTTT
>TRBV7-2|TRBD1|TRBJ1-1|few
CASSPRGTANTEAFF
TGTGCCAGCAGCCCGCGAGGGACAGCGAACACTGAAGCTTTCTTT
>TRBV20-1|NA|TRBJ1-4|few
CSARVTENEKLFF
TGCAGTGCTAGAGTGACAGAAAATGAAAAACTGTTTTTT
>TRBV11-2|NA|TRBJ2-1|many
CASSLRTRLGNPYNEQFF
TGTGCCAGCAGCTTACGCACGCGGCTGGGAAACCCCTACAATGAGCAGTTCTTC
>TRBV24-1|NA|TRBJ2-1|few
CATSDFRLNNEQFF
TGTGCCACCAGTGATTTTAGGCTTAACAATGAGCAGTTCTTC
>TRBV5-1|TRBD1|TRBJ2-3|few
CASSPGQGLGTDTQYF
TGCGCCAGCAGCCCAGGACAGGGGTTAGGTACAGATACGCAGTATTTT
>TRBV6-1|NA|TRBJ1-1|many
CASSPGHLENTEAFF
TGTGCCAGCAGCCCGGGACACCTCGAGAACACTGAAGCTTTCTTT
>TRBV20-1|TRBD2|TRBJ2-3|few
CSLMVAGVFRRTDTQYF
TGCAGTTTAATGGTAGCGGGAGTATTTAGGCGCACAGATACGCAGTATTTT
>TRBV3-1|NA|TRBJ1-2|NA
CASSQAQSGYTF
TGTGCCAGCAGCCAAGCACAATCTGGCTACACCTTC
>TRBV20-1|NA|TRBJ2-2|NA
CSARDSRVGFPGELFF
TGCAGTGCTAGAGATAGCAGGGTAGGATTTCCCGGGGAGCTGTTTTTT
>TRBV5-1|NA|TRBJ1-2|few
CASSPEQGGYTF
TGCGCCAGCAGCCCGGAACAGGGAGGCTACACCTTC
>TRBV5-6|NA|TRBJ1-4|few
CASSSGVGEKLFF
TGTGCCAGCAGCTCAGGGGTGGGAGAAAAACTGTTTTTT
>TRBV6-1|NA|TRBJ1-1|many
CASSEGPITEAFF
TGTGCCAGCAGTGAAGGCCCAATCACTGAAGCTTTCTTT
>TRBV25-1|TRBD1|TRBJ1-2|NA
CASSARDRGRGYGYTF
TGTGCCAGCAGTGCACGGGACAGGGGGCGAGGCTATGGCTACACCTTC
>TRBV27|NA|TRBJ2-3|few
CASSPDARVGGTDTQYF
TGTGCCAGCAGTCCCGACGCCCGAGTGGGGGGCACAGATACGCAGTATTTT
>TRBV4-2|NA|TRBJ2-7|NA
CASSQHERGDGGNEQYF
TGTGCCAGCAGCCAGCATGAACGAGGGGACGGCGGGAACGAGCAGTACTTC
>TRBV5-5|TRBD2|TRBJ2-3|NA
CASSSRTSGGALSDTQYF
TGTGCCAGCAGCTCACGGACTAGCGGGGGGGCCCTGTCAGATACGCAGTATTTT
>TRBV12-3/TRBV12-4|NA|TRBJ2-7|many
CASSTNYEQYF
TGTGCCAGCAGTACGAACTACGAGCAGTACTTC
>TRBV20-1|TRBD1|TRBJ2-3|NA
CSAPEGADTQYF
TGCAGTGCGCCAGAGGGGGCGGATACGCAGTATTTT
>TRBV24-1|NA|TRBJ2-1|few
CATSDLNSRSSYNEQFF
TGTGCCACCAGTGATTTGAACTCTAGAAGCTCCTACAATGAGCAGTTCTTC
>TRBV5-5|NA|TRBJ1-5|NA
CASSLQPEGNQPQHF
TGTGCCAGCAGCTTGCAGCCCGAGGGCAATCAGCCCCAGCATTTT
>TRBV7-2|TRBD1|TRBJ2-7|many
CASSSLAGTAYEQYF
TGTGCCAGCAGCTCATTGGCCGGGACAGCCTACGAGCAGTACTTC
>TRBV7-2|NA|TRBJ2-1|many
CASSRDQGGEQFF
TGTGCCAGCAGCCGCGACCAGGGGGGTGAGCAGTTCTTC
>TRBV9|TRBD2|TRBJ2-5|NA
CASSVVGTSGETQYF
TGTGCCAGCAGCGTAGTGGGGACTAGCGGAGAGACCCAGTACTTC
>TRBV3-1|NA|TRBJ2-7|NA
CASSQVEGLEQYF
TGTGCCAGCAGCCAAGTGGAGGGGCTCGAGCAGTACTTC
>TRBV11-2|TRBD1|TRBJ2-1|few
CASSLGQGSSYNEQFF
TGTGCCAGCAGCTTAGGACAGGGCAGCTCCTACAATGAGCAGTTCTTC
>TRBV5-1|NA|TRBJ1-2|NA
CASSLDGRVGNYGYTF
TGCGCCAGCAGCTTGGACGGCCGGGTTGGGAACTATGGCTACACCTTC
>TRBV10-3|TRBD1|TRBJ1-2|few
CAISVDRGYGYTF
TGTGCCATCAGTGTCGACAGGGGCTATGGCTACACCTTC
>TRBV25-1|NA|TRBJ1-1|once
CASSESPAMNTEAFF
TGTGCCAGCAGTGAAAGCCCAGCGATGAACACTGAAGCTTTCTTT
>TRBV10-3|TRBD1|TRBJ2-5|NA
CAISPGQIETQYF
TGTGCCATTTCTCCGGGACAGATAGAGACCCAGTACTTC
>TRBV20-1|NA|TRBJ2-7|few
CSARDATYEQYF
TGCAGTGCACGGGACGCCACCTACGAGCAGTACTTC
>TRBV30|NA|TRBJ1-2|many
CAWSPVSILYGYTF
TGTGCCTGGAGCCCAGTTTCCATCCTCTATGGCTACACCTTC
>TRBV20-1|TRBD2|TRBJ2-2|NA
CSAIAGADTGELFF
TGCAGTGCTATAGCGGGAGCTGACACCGGGGAGCTGTTTTTT
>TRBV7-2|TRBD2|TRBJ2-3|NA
CASSLTPVGAGGSGTDTQYF
TGTGCCAGCAGCTTAACTCCCGTGGGGGCGGGGGGGAGCGGCACAGATACGCAGTATTTT
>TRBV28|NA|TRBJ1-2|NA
CASSGHPKGYGYTF
TGTGCCAGCAGCGGACATCCGAAAGGCTATGGCTACACCTTC
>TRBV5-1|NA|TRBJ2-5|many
CASSLGRDQARYF
TGCGCCAGCAGCTTGGGAAGGGACCAAGCGAGGTACTTC
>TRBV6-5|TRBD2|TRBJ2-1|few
CASSPRLAGRYNEQFF
TGTGCCAGCAGTCCGAGACTAGCGGGCCGATACAATGAGCAGTTCTTC
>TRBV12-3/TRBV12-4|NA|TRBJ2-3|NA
CASSEIRTIRTDTQYF
TGTGCCAGCAGTGAGATTAGGACTATACGCACAGATACGCAGTATTTT
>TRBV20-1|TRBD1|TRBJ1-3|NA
CSATDSRQGAGNTIYF
TGCAGTGCTACCGACTCAAGACAGGGGGCAGGAAACACCATATATTTT
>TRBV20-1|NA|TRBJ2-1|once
CSAGVDSADSYNEQFF
TGCAGTGCCGGGGTCGACTCTGCTGACTCCTACAATGAGCAGTTCTTC
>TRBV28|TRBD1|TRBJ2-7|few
CASSFRGYSSYEQYF
TGTGCCAGCAGCTTCAGGGGGTATTCATCCTACGAGCAGTACTTC
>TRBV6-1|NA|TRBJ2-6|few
CASSDPASGRSGANVLTF
TGTGCCAGCAGTGACCCTGCTAGTGGCCGCTCTGGGGCCAACGTCCTGACTTTC
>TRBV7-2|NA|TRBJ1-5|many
CASSLARESGQPQHF
TGTGCCAGCAGCTTAGCGCGGGAGTCTGGTCAGCCCCAGCATTTT
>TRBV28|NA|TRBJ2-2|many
CASSFGFSGVSGELFF
TGTGCCAGCAGTTTCGGGTTCTCGGGAGTGTCCGGGGAGCTGTTTTTT
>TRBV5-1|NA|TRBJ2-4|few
CASSIPTDLAKNIQYF
TGCGCCAGCAGCATACCTACCGACCTAGCCAAAAACATTCAGTACTTC
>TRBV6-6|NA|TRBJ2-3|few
CASSYSPPLARLANTQYF
TGTGCCAGCAGTTACTCGCCTCCCCTGGCGCGACTTGCGAATACGCAGTATTTT
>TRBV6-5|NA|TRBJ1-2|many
CASSYSIGHNYGYTF
TGTGCCAGCAGTTACTCGATCGGCCACAACTATGGCTACACCTTC